The 29 T cell receptor beta chains below all came from one sample that was sequenced in a study of spatial heterogeneity in lung cancer. Broader study findings: How many expanded intratumoral alpha and beta TCRs were present tracked the tumor mutation count, which was a count of nonsynonymous mutations.

TCRdb re-analysed the 5' RACE reads in MiXCR, keeping a single row per CDR3 protein. The sample comprises some 20,000 distinct CDR3 sequences, more than 6.5% of which are singletons, and 20% to 25% rests with the top ten. Their antigen targets remain unknown. This sample's time point: sample taken at primary tumor resection. This material consisted of lung tumor tissue, taken at surgery. These receptor sequences come from a female donor with early-stage non-small cell lung cancer.

This clonotype was seen repeatedly, ten times or more. The chain couples TRBV7-2 to TRBJ2-5, with D possibly being TRBD1 or TRBD2 (5 bases each). CDR3 length equals 15 residues. CDR1 and CDR2 (germline): SGHTA, FQGNSA. The germline V and J ends were trimmed by 6 bases and 2 bases, with 16 bases remaining between them. The DNA for the CDR3 is TGTGCCAGCAGATCCGGGACCGCCGCACAAGAGACCCAGTACTTC. This sequence encodes CASRSGTAAQETQYF.

Sample share makes this clonotype medium-sized. The rearrangement joins TRBV9 to TRBJ2-1; no definite D call. V lost 0 bases to trimming and J lost 1 base, with 5 bases between them. The germline CDR1 and CDR2 sequences are SGDLS and YYNGEE. There are 14 residues in the CDR3. CDR3 DNA: TGTGCCAGCAGCGTAGACCTGTCCTACAATGAGCAGTTCTTC. Translating it yields CASSVDLSYNEQFF.

The chain recombines TRBV25-1 with TRBJ2-7; 8 bases match TRBD2. The CDR3 runs to 13 residues. J lost 2 bases, V lost 5 bases, and 2 bases had no gene match. Germline V lookup: CDR1 MGHDK, CDR2 SYGVNS. The CDR3 bases are TGTGCCAGCAGTTGGCGGGGGGCCTACGAGCAGTACTTC. Residues: CASSWRGAYEQYF.

This clonotype was recorded many times. The chain is built from TRBV5-1 and TRBJ2-6; 12 nucleotides match TRBD1. The CDR3 covers 17 residues. Germline V lookup: CDR1 SGHRS, CDR2 YFSETQ. V shed 4 bases and J 3 bases; nucleotides not matched to a gene: 5. CDR3 bases: TGCGCCAGCAGCACCGGGACAGGGGGCGGTGGGGCCAACGTCCTGACTTTC. This sequence encodes CASSTGTGGGGANVLTF.

There are many counts of this clonotype. The chain recombines TRBV9 with TRBJ2-7; TRBD1 aligns across 7 bases. The CDR3 extends over 16 amino acids. Germline-derived CDR1 and CDR2 are SGDLS and YYNGEE. Losses at the gene ends were 0 bases for V and 3 bases for J; bases not matched to a gene: 9. The CDR3 spells CASSVGARGSYYEQYF. The DNA of the CDR3 is TGTGCCAGCAGCGTAGGCGCCAGGGGGAGCTACTACGAGCAGTACTTC. Full variable domain (missing parts from reference TRBV9 and TRBJ2-7): DSGVTQTPKHLITATGQRVTLRCSPRSGDLSVYWYQQSLDQGLQFLIQYYNGEERAKGNILERFSAQQFPDLHSELNLSSLELGDSALYFCASSVGARGSYYEQYFGPGTRLTVT.

V and J are TRBV9 and TRBJ1-6; 12 nucleotides align to TRBD1. This CDR3 comprises 16 residues. V lost 0 bases and J lost 7; bases outside the gene matches: 2. Germline-derived CDR1 and CDR2 are SGDLS and YYNGEE. CDR3: CASSVEGTGGNSPLHF. The CDR3 coding sequence is TGTGCCAGCAGCGTAGAAGGGACAGGGGGCAATTCACCCCTCCACTTT.

This clonotype was seen ten or more times. The chain employs TRBV15 and TRBJ1-4; D perhaps matches TRBD1 (6 bases). V was cut by 6 bases and J by 11 bases, with 19 bases left in between. This CDR3 comprises 14 residues. CDR1 and CDR2 from the germline V gene are LNHNV and YYDKDF (reference sequence). The CDR3 sequence is CATSVGGAGAKLFF. CDR3 bases: TGTGCCACCAGTGTTGGGGGCGCAGGGGCTAAACTGTTTTTT.

There are many counts of this clonotype. This chain links TRBV11-2 with TRBJ1-6, with D maybe TRBD1 (5 bases). Germline V CDR1 and CDR2: SGHAT, FQNNGV. There are 15 residues in the CDR3. V dropped 7 bases and J dropped 10 bases, with 20 bases sitting between them. This CDR3 reads CASNVAAGPTSPLHF. CDR3 nucleotide sequence: TGTGCCAGCAACGTAGCAGCGGGGCCCACATCACCCCTCCACTTT.

About this clonotype: A read error may produce the germline difference seen at one junction end. The chain carries TRBV4-3 and TRBJ2-7, with D hard to call. In germline, CDR1 is LGHNA, CDR2 YSLEER. The CDR3 runs to 13 residues. The CDR3 here is CTSSQEFGYEQYF. The CDR3 DNA reads TGCACCAGCAGCCAAGAGTTCGGGTACGAGCAGTACTTC.

This clonotype was recorded a few times. The J gene is TRBJ2-7, the V gene TRBV20-1, with 8 bases aligning to TRBD1. Looked up from germline, CDR1 is DFQATT and CDR2 is SNEGSKA (reference sequence). This CDR3 is built from 14 residues. With 0 bases clipped from V and 3 bases from J, the junction kept 4 bases outside the gene matches. CDR3 residues: CSARDVGQGYEQYF. The CDR3 nucleotides are TGCAGTGCTAGAGATGTAGGACAGGGCTACGAGCAGTACTTC.

This clonotype was counted at least ten times. The V and J genes are TRBV7-2 and TRBJ1-3, with no clear D. The germline V gene encodes CDR1 SGHTA and CDR2 FQGNSA. This CDR3 is 13 amino acids long. Deletions cut 3 bases from V and 3 bases from J, with 6 bases between. CDR3 in amino acids: CASSFGFGNTIYF. The CDR3 region has the DNA TGTGCCAGCAGCTTCGGGTTTGGAAACACCATATATTTT.

The sample holds a few counts of this clonotype. The chain uses TRBV3-1 and TRBJ2-5; D possibly matches TRBD1 or TRBD2 (6 bases each). The CDR3 runs to 14 residues. Germline V lookup: CDR1 LGHDT, CDR2 YNNKEL (reference sequence). Trimming took 6 bases from V and 7 from J, leaving 18 bases between them. The CDR3 sequence is CASSPSTSRGTQYF. In DNA, the CDR3 is TGTGCCAGCAGTCCATCCACTAGCAGGGGGACCCAGTACTTC.

This clonotype was observed at least ten times. In nucleotides, the CDR3 is TGTGCCTTAGACAGGGGGCCGAACACCGGGGAGCTGTTTTTT. Translation gives CALDRGPNTGELFF. This chain connects TRBV12-3 or TRBV12-4 to TRBJ2-2, with 10 bases fitting TRBD1. V was clipped by 11 bases and J by 0 bases; unmatched bases: 3. The CDR3 is 14 residues long.

This chain's CDR3 is CASSQEVGLAWYF. As DNA, the CDR3 is TGTGCCAGCAGCCAAGAGGTGGGACTAGCGTGGTACTTC. The chain combines TRBV4-2 with TRBJ2-7; 10 nucleotides match TRBD2. Per germline, CDR1 LGHNA and CDR2 YNFKEQ. The CDR3 length is 13 residues. V dropped 0 bases and J dropped 12; count of bases not matched to a gene: 5.

By its share, this clonotype is medium-sized. The chain uses TRBV28 and TRBJ1-1; D remains unclear. The germline gives CDR1 MDHEN, CDR2 SYDVKM. V lost 0 bases and J 1 base, leaving 6 bases between the germline ends. The CDR3 covers 14 residues. DNA for the CDR3: TGTGCCAGCAGTTTATGGGGCAGGAACACTGAAGCTTTCTTT. This encodes CASSLWGRNTEAFF. Variable domain in full (rest from reference TRBV28 and TRBJ1-1): DVKVTQSSRYLVKRTGEKVFLECVQDMDHENMFWYRQDPGLGLRLIYFSYDVKMKEKGDIPEGYSVSREKKERFSLILESASTNQTSMYLCASSLWGRNTEAFFGQGTRLTVV.

In this sample, this clonotype turned up a few times. CDR3 bases: TGCGCCAGCAGCTCGGCCGGGACAGGGGTCTACAATGAGCAGTTCTTC. It is translated as CASSSAGTGVYNEQFF. J is TRBJ2-1 and V is TRBV5-1; 10 bases are a match to TRBD1. Germline trimming cut 3 bases from V and 3 bases from J; bases unmatched to any gene: 6. Per the germline V gene, CDR1 is SGHRS and CDR2 is YFSETQ. The CDR3 has 16 residues.

This clonotype rates as medium-sized. The CDR3 DNA is TGTGCCAGCAGCCCCTACCCCGAGGCCCGGGCCGGGGAGCTGTTTTTT. Protein: CASSPYPEARAGELFF. V usage is TRBV7-3 and J usage is TRBJ2-2; D is uncertain. The CDR3 runs to 16 residues. Germline V gene sequence: CDR1 SGHTA, CDR2 FQGTGA. V shed 5 bases and J shed 6 bases, with 19 bases lying between them.

This clonotype was counted a few times. The V gene is TRBV5-1, the J gene TRBJ2-4; 8 nucleotides align to TRBD2. Germline values: CDR1 SGHRS, CDR2 YFSETQ. The V gene end was trimmed by 0 bases and the J gene end by 5 bases; junction bases not matched to a gene: 1. The CDR3 totals 14 residues. The CDR3 sequence is CASSLALAENIQYF. Here the CDR3 DNA reads TGCGCCAGCAGCTTGGCACTAGCGGAAAACATTCAGTACTTC.

At least ten counts were recorded for this clonotype. This sequence joins TRBV9 and TRBJ1-5; tentatively, D is TRBD1 (6 bases). The CDR3 covers 13 residues. CDR1 is SGDLS and CDR2 is YYNGEE in the germline V gene. Trimming shortened V by 2 bases and J by 5 bases, and 8 bases separated the two germline ends. CDR3 in amino acids: CASSVGADQPQHF. The CDR3 DNA sequence: TGTGCCAGCAGCGTGGGGGCAGATCAGCCCCAGCATTTT.

This clonotype showed up many times. This chain connects TRBV7-2 to TRBJ2-7, with TRBD1 identical over 12 bases. The CDR3 loop spans 18 amino acids. Germline lookup yields CDR1 SGHTA and CDR2 FQGNSA. The ends lost 3 bases at V and 3 bases at J; junction bases unmatched: 12. The CDR3 protein is CASSFSGQGAPIFYEQYF. The CDR3 nucleotides are TGTGCCAGCAGCTTCTCGGGACAGGGGGCTCCCATATTCTACGAGCAGTACTTC.

This clonotype appeared many times. CDR3 protein: CASSQMGQGLTEAFF. DNA for the CDR3: TGCGCCAGCAGCCAGATGGGACAGGGGTTAACTGAAGCTTTCTTT. The chain couples TRBV4-3 to TRBJ1-1; 10 bases line up with TRBD1. This CDR3 has 15 amino acids. V was pared by 3 bases and J by 5 bases, with 6 bases of the junction left unmatched. Germline lookup yields CDR1 LGHNA and CDR2 YSLEER.

In its sample, this clonotype is medium-sized. The rearrangement links TRBV24-1 to TRBJ2-7; 8 bases match TRBD1. Per the germline V gene, CDR1 is KGHDR and CDR2 is SFDVKD. There are 16 residues in the CDR3. V shed 5 bases and J 3 bases; nucleotides not matched to a gene: 11. DNA for the CDR3: TGTGCCACCAGTGTCCACGGGACAGGATCGGTCTACGAGCAGTACTTC. It codes for CATSVHGTGSVYEQYF.

J is TRBJ2-7 and V is TRBV20-1; 10 nucleotides line up with TRBD1. The length of the CDR3 is 15 residues. The trim removed 2 bases at V and 3 bases at J, leaving 7 bases unmatched. Germline values: CDR1 DFQATT, CDR2 SNEGSKA (reference sequence). The DNA for the CDR3 is TGCAGTGCTAGAAGCATGGACAGGGGGAGCTACGAGCAGTACTTC. As protein: CSARSMDRGSYEQYF.

In this sample, this clonotype turned up many times. The genes are TRBV5-1 and TRBJ1-4; the D gene is possibly TRBD1 (5 bases). The V gene's germline CDR1 is SGHRS and CDR2 YFSETQ. Trimming cost V 0 bases and J 2 bases, with 14 bases left between them. The CDR3 spans 17 residues. For the CDR3, the DNA is TGCGCCAGCAGCTTGGCCAGGGCAGGCGATACTAATGAAAAACTGTTTTTT. Protein: CASSLARAGDTNEKLFF.

This clonotype has only a few counts. The rearrangement uses TRBV4-1 and TRBJ2-1; possibly TRBD1 for D (6 bases). V gave up 1 base and J gave up 8 bases, with 12 bases separating them. The CDR3 length is 14 residues. Per the germline V gene, CDR1 is MGHRA and CDR2 is YSYEKL. CDR3 sequence reads: CASSQAFQGYEQFF. DNA for the CDR3: TGCGCCAGCAGCCAAGCCTTTCAGGGGTATGAGCAGTTCTTC.

This clonotype was found a few times. This chain joins TRBV11-2 and TRBJ2-4, with TRBD1 matching over 11 bases. The trim removed 5 bases at V and 6 bases at J, leaving 9 bases unmatched. There are 16 residues in the CDR3. Germline V gives CDR1 SGHAT, CDR2 FQNNGV. The CDR3, as DNA: TGTGCCAGCAGCCAACAAGGGACAGGGGGAGGAAACATTCAGTACTTC. Translating gives CASSQQGTGGGNIQYF.

In its sample, this clonotype is medium-sized (0.01 to 0.1%). The chain has TRBV5-6 and TRBJ2-5, with TRBD1 matching over 8 bases. V was pared by 2 bases and J by 5 bases, with 11 bases of the junction left unmatched. This CDR3 has 16 residues. Germline CDR1 is SGHDT and CDR2 is YYEEEE. Written as DNA, the CDR3 is TGTGCCAGCAGCTTAAGACAGGGGAAGGGCCTTGAGACCCAGTACTTC. As protein: CASSLRQGKGLETQYF.

Only a few counts were recorded for this clonotype. The chain has TRBV12-3 or TRBV12-4 and TRBJ2-5; 8 bases align to TRBD1. This CDR3 is built from 13 residues. The V gene end was trimmed by 5 bases and the J gene end by 5 bases; junction bases not matched to a gene: 4. The CDR3 DNA reads as TGTGCCAGCAGTCCGACAGGGGTCGAGACCCAGTACTTC. Its translation is CASSPTGVETQYF.

Judged by abundance, this clonotype is large (0.1 to 1%). The chain combines TRBV10-3 with TRBJ2-1; 10 positions match TRBD1. The CDR3 spans 13 residues. With 8 bases clipped from V and 5 bases from J, the junction kept 3 bases outside the gene matches. The germline CDR1 and CDR2 sequences are ENHRY and SYGVKD. In nucleotides, the CDR3 is TGTGCCATCGGACAGGGGGTGGACAATGAGCAGTTCTTC. It specifies CAIGQGVDNEQFF.